This passage covers 23 T cell receptor beta chains from one sample sequenced in a study of T cells after yellow fever vaccination (dated 2019 in TCRdb). Library prep was done by 5' RACE. Sequenced on an Illumina NovaSeq 6000. TCRdb reanalyzed the raw reads on its own, using fastp at Q25 for trimming and MiXCR for clone calling, and kept in-frame beta chains. Under each unique CDR3 protein, matching rows form one entry showing the most common genes and DNA. This sample holds a few hundred thousand distinct CDR3 sequences; approximately 4.2% were observed only once. The top ten hold roughly 24% of the sample. The treatment or condition tag for this specimen amounts to: live attenuated yellow fever vaccine strain. Source: PBMCs, taken 5 days after the yellow fever booster vaccination. These receptors were collected from a man aged 18 to 29 who received the YFV17D yellow fever vaccine.

This clonotype was counted only a few times. V usage is TRBV19 and J usage is TRBJ1-5, with 9 bases that match TRBD1. Germline trimming cut 10 bases from V and 4 bases from J; bases unmatched to any gene: 11. From germline, CDR1 is LNHDA and CDR2 SQIVND (reference sequence). This CDR3 contains 15 residues. The CDR3, as DNA: TGTGCCACGTCGGGACAGGGATTGTCAAATCAGCCCCAGCATTTT. Translation gives CATSGQGLSNQPQHF.

V gene TRBV25-1 combines with J gene TRBJ2-3; D gene ambiguous. Germline CDR1 and CDR2: MGHDK and SYGVNS. This CDR3 is built from 13 residues. Between the trimmed V and J ends, which lost 7 bases and 5 bases, there was a span of 13 bases. The CDR3 loop reads CASNGPYQDTQYF. The DNA for the CDR3 is TGTGCCAGCAATGGGCCCTACCAAGATACGCAGTATTTT.

This chain connects TRBV6-2 or TRBV6-3 to TRBJ1-1; D remains ambiguous. Trimming took off 6 bases at V and 2 bases at J, with 4 bases between the two ends. This CDR3 has 11 amino acids. The germline CDR1 and CDR2 sequences are MNHEY and SVGEGT. The CDR3 reads CASRKNTEAFF. CDR3 in DNA: TGTGCCAGCAGGAAAAACACTGAAGCTTTCTTT.

This clonotype was detected only a few times. The genes are TRBV5-4 and TRBJ1-4; D gene uncertain. V dropped 0 bases and J dropped 7 bases, with 7 bases sitting between them. The CDR3 covers 13 residues. Germline CDR1 is SGHNT and CDR2 is YYREEE (reference sequence). The CDR3 coding sequence is TGTGCCAGCAGCTTGGGTACAAGTGAAAAACTGTTTTTT. Translation gives CASSLGTSEKLFF.

In this sample, this clonotype turned up many times. The rearrangement uses TRBV11-2 and TRBJ2-7; no firm D call. CDR1 is SGHAT and CDR2 is FQNNGV in the germline V gene. The germline V and J ends were trimmed by 1 base and 2 bases, with 6 bases remaining between them. The CDR3 length is 13 residues. This chain's CDR3 is CASSLADTYEQYV. CDR3 DNA: TGTGCCAGCAGCTTAGCCGACACCTACGAGCAGTACGTC.

The rearrangement uses TRBV20-1 and TRBJ1-5, with unresolved D. From germline, CDR1 is DFQATT and CDR2 SNEGSKA (reference sequence). The V and J ends lost 6 bases and 2 bases respectively, with 17 bases between them. The CDR3 loop spans 15 amino acids. CDR3 DNA sequence: TGCAGTGCCCTTGCTAACCCGGCAGGCAATCAGCCCCAGCATTTT. Translation: CSALANPAGNQPQHF.

This clonotype was seen only a few times. This chain uses TRBV23-1 with TRBJ2-5; D perhaps matches TRBD2 (5 bases). TRBV23-1 is an ORF; its function is uncertain. This CDR3 comprises 15 residues. The ends were cut back, 7 bases at V and 3 bases at J, with 18 bases in the middle. The CDR3 DNA reads TGCGCCAGCACCCACAACCCGGGAACGGAAGAGACCCAGTACTTC. It encodes CASTHNPGTEETQYF.

This clonotype has a count of ten or more. The chain links TRBV4-3 to TRBJ2-5; possibly TRBD2 for D (5 bases). CDR1 and CDR2 (germline): LGHNA, YSLEER. This CDR3 comprises 13 residues. Trimming took 4 bases from V and 3 from J, leaving 9 bases between them. The CDR3 sequence: CASSPDWKETQYF. The CDR3 nucleotides are TGCGCCAGCAGCCCGGACTGGAAAGAGACCCAGTACTTC.

This clonotype was detected many times. The chain couples TRBV6-2 or TRBV6-3 to TRBJ1-2; possible D gene TRBD1, 6 bases. The germline V and J ends were trimmed by 1 base and 4 bases, with 7 bases remaining between them. CDR3 size: 13 residues. Germline V gene lookup returns CDR1 MNHEY and CDR2 SVGEGT. CDR3 protein: CASSYYRVYGYTF. The CDR3 bases are TGTGCCAGCAGTTACTACAGGGTCTATGGCTACACCTTC.

J is TRBJ2-7 and V is TRBV3-1; D unclear. Trimming stripped 1 base from V and 6 bases from J, with 13 bases between. This CDR3 contains 14 residues. CDR1 is LGHDT, CDR2 YNNKEL, per germline (reference sequence). CDR3 sequence (DNA): TGTGCCAGCAGCCAAGTTGGTGGGGTTAGCGAGCAGTACTTC. Encoded protein: CASSQVGGVSEQYF.

The V and J genes are TRBV7-2 and TRBJ2-1, with 13 bases matching TRBD2. Germline V gene sequence: CDR1 SGHTA, CDR2 FQGNSA. V lost 1 base, J lost 8 bases, and 8 bases stayed unmatched. This CDR3 contains 17 residues. The CDR3 spells CASSLGTSGGAGYEQFF. CDR3 in DNA: TGTGCCAGCAGCTTAGGTACTAGCGGGGGGGCCGGCTATGAGCAGTTCTTC.

This clonotype has more than one count but fewer than ten. The rearrangement joins TRBV7-9 to TRBJ1-6; D is unclear. The CDR3 length is 14 residues. CDR1 is SEHNR, CDR2 FQNEAQ, per germline (reference sequence). Trimming took off 3 bases at V and 5 bases at J, with 8 bases between the two ends. The CDR3 is CASSFYADNSPLHF. CDR3 bases: TGTGCCAGCAGCTTTTACGCAGATAATTCACCCCTCCACTTT.

This clonotype was detected a few times. The chain has TRBV6-5 and TRBJ1-2; D unclear. V was pared by 2 bases and J by 4 bases, with 14 bases between. This CDR3 has 15 residues. In germline, CDR1 is MNHEY, CDR2 SVGAGI. CDR3 nucleotide sequence: TGTGCCAGCAGTTACGCAGCGGGCAGCACCTATGGCTACACCTTC. It is translated as CASSYAAGSTYGYTF.

This clonotype has a handful of counts. The rearrangement links TRBV10-1 to TRBJ2-1; D is undetermined. CDR1 and CDR2 (germline): WNHNN, SYGVQD (reference sequence). The length of the CDR3 is 15 residues. Trimming removed 0 bases at V and 7 bases at J, with 13 bases between. The CDR3 is CASSESALGYNEQFF. As DNA, the CDR3 is TGCGCCAGCAGTGAGTCCGCGCTAGGGTATAATGAGCAGTTCTTC.

The table lists this clonotype with a few counts. A read error may explain this, as a much larger clone is one base away. The rearrangement links TRBV12-5 to TRBJ1-1, with D possibly being TRBD1 (5 bases). CDR1 is LGHNT and CDR2 is FRNRAP in the germline V gene. The CDR3 consists of 15 residues. CDR3 loop: CSSGLARGEDTEAFF. The CDR3 DNA reads TGTTCTAGTGGTTTGGCCCGGGGGGAAGACACTGAAGCTTTCTTT.

A few counts support this clonotype. A read error may account for a junction end that differs from germline. The V gene is TRBV29-1, the J gene TRBJ2-1; D is uncertain. Germline CDR1 is SQVTM and CDR2 is ANQGSEA. CDR3 size: 15 residues. The CDR3 here is CSVEGHESSYNEQFF. CDR3 nucleotide sequence: TGCAGCGTAGAAGGGCACGAAAGCTCCTACAATGAGCAGTTCTTC.

This clonotype was observed at least ten times. The CDR3: CAISAGLAGRTDTQYF. The DNA for the CDR3 is TGTGCCATCAGTGCGGGACTAGCGGGCCGCACAGATACGCAGTATTTT. The chain combines TRBV10-3 with TRBJ2-3; 12 positions agree with TRBD2. The V segment lost 4 bases and the J segment 1 base; nucleotides outside the gene matches: 3. Germline V gene lookup returns CDR1 ENHRY and CDR2 SYGVKD. The CDR3 contains 16 residues.

Ten or more counts support this clonotype. This chain links TRBV20-1 with TRBJ2-6, with D unclear. The CDR3 runs to 14 residues. Germline CDR1 is DFQATT and CDR2 is SNEGSKA (reference sequence). V shed 0 bases and J shed 4 bases, with 7 bases lying between them. This CDR3 reads CSARDPRGANVLTF. CDR3 in DNA: TGCAGTGCTAGAGACCCCCGGGGGGCCAACGTCCTGACTTTC.

The chain has TRBV20-1 and TRBJ1-5; possible D gene TRBD1, 5 bases. The CDR3 runs to 14 residues. V lost 5 bases and J 2 bases, leaving 13 bases between the germline ends. From germline, CDR1 is DFQATT and CDR2 SNEGSKA (reference sequence). As DNA, the CDR3 is TGCAGTGCTGAGCCAGGGTCTGGCAATCAGCCCCAGCATTTT. It translates to CSAEPGSGNQPQHF.

This clonotype has at least ten counts. The rearrangement uses TRBV7-2 and TRBJ2-5, with TRBD2 matching over 10 bases. This CDR3 has 15 amino acids. CDR1 is SGHTA, CDR2 FQGNSA, per germline. The V and J ends lost 2 bases and 5 bases, in that order; junction bases with no gene match: 5. In nucleotides, the CDR3 is TGTGCCAGCAGCTTAACTAGCGGGGTATGGGAGACCCAGTACTTC. Translated, it gives CASSLTSGVWETQYF.

The chain recombines TRBV20-1 with TRBJ2-1; no reliable D call. With 3 bases removed from V and 8 bases from J, the gap between germline ends came to 11 bases. The CDR3 has 12 amino acids. Germline-derived CDR1 and CDR2 are DFQATT and SNEGSKA (reference sequence). CDR3: CSASKRTHEQFF. CDR3 DNA: TGCAGTGCTAGTAAGCGAACCCATGAGCAGTTCTTC.

This chain joins TRBV5-5 and TRBJ2-7; D may correspond to TRBD1 or TRBD2 (5 bases each). Germline CDR1 and CDR2: SGHKS and YYEKEE (reference sequence). There are 14 residues in the CDR3. V gave up 3 bases and J gave up 8 bases, with 18 bases separating them. CDR3 loop: CASSSLGAGGKQYV. CDR3 in DNA: TGTGCCAGCAGCTCCCTCGGGGCAGGTGGGAAGCAGTACGTC.

This clonotype turned up a few times. The J gene is TRBJ2-1, the V gene TRBV9, with TRBD1 matching over 7 bases. Trimming removed 0 bases from V and 9 bases from J; junction bases left unmatched: 6. This CDR3 is 14 amino acids long. CDR1 is SGDLS, CDR2 YYNGEE, per germline. In nucleotides, the CDR3 is TGTGCCAGCAGCGTAGGACAGGGTGTCGGTGAGCAGTTCTTC. It specifies CASSVGQGVGEQFF.